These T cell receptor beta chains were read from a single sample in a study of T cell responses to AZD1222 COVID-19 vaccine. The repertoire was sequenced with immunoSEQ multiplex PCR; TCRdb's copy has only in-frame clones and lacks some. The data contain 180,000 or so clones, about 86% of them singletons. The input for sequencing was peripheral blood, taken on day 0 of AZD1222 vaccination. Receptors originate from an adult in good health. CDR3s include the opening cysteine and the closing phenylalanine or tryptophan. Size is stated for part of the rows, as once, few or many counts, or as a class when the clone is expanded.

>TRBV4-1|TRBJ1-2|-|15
CASSPSGTTNYGYTF
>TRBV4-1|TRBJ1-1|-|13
CASSQPLGSEAFF
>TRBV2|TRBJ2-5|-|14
CASSEAQEQETQYF
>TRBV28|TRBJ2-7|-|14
CASSLMGRSHEQYF
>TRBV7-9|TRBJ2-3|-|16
CASSHRASGDIDTQYF
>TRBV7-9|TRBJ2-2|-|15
CASSLAWGNTGELFF
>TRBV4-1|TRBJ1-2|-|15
CASSQVTGLGTGYTF
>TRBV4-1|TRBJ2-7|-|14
CASSPTGVSYEQYF
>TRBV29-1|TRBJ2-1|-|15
CSVGLRGPLYNEQFF
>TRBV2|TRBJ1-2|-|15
CASGNLGTGIYGYTF
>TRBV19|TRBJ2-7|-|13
CASSSRLAYEQYF
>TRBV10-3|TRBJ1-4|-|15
CAISEFEGSPGKLFF
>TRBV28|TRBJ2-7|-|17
CASSSNSGTGVPYEQYF
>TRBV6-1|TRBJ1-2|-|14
CASSEVGRSYGYTF
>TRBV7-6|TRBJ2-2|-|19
CASSLGTSGGFANTGELFF
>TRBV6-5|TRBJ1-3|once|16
CASSYSGQDSGNTIYF
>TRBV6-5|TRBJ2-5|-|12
CASSWYQETQYF
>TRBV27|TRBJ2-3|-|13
CASSFNGGDTQYF
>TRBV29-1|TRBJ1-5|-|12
CSVGNSNQPQHF
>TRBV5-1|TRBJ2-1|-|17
CASSSGTSGGPWNEQFF
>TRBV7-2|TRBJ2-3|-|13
CASSLMGDGTQYF
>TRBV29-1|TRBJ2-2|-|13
CGTARGRPGELFF
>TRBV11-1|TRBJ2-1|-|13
CASSLGQYNEQFF
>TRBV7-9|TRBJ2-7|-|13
CASSLDRGYEQYF
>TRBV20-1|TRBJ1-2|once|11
CSAGTVYGYTF
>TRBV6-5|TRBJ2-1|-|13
CASSQPLANEQFF
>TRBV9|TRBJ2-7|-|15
CASSVGGASSYEQYF
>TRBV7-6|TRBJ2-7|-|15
CASSLEPGFVNEQYF
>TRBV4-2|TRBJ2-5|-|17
CPRPLGGGGPAWETQYF
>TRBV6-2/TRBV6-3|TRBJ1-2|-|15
CASSYTAASDYGYTF
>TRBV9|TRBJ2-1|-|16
CASSFSGVSSYNEQFF
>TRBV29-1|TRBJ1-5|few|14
CSVLTGTQGQPQHF